The rows below give T cell receptor beta chains drawn from one sample of a study of blood T cell repertoires in COVID-19. The repertoire was sequenced with immunoSEQ multiplex PCR; TCRdb's copy has only in-frame clones and lacks some. The profile shows about 260,000 clones, about 84% of them singletons. Material for sequencing was PBMCs or T cells enriched from blood (not recorded which). The source of these receptors is a woman in her fifties or sixties who had recovered from COVID-19. CDR3s include the opening cysteine and the closing phenylalanine or tryptophan. The D gene is left open where the match is weak. Clone size is given for some rows only: seen once, a few or many times, or a class if the clone is expanded.

TRBV21-1	-	-	TRBJ1-4	TGTGCCAGCAGCAAATATGGCATCCTTGCAACTAATGAAAAACTGTTTTTT	CASSKYGILATNEKLFF
TRBV5-1	-	-	TRBJ1-2	TGCGCCAGCAGCTGGGACACCGTTTACTATGGCTACACCTTC	CASSWDTVYYGYTF
TRBV7-2	TRBD1	-	TRBJ1-2	TGTGCCAGCAGCCGACAGGGAGATGGCTACACCTTC	CASSRQGDGYTF
TRBV6-5	-	few	TRBJ1-2	TGTGCCAGCGCAGGCAGGGTCTGGGATGGCTACACCTTC	CASAGRVWDGYTF
TRBV19	TRBD1	-	TRBJ1-2	TGTGCCAGTAGTCTCGCACCGGGACAGGGCAACTATGGCTACACCTTC	CASSLAPGQGNYGYTF
TRBV19	TRBD1	once	TRBJ1-6	TGTGCCAGTAGTATATGGGGGACAGCTAATTCACCCCTCCACTTT	CASSIWGTANSPLHF
TRBV7-6	TRBD2	-	TRBJ2-1	TGTGCCAGCAGCTTGAGCGGGAGCTCCTACAATGAGCAGTTCTTC	CASSLSGSSYNEQFF
TRBV19	TRBD1	-	TRBJ2-7	TGTGCCAGTAGTATAGCCCTCTCGACAGGGGTTTTTTTCTACGAGCAGTACTTC	CASSIALSTGVFFYEQYF
TRBV18	-	-	TRBJ1-4	TGTGCCAGCTCACGAGGAACTAATGAAAAACTGTTTTTT	CASSRGTNEKLFF
TRBV23-1	TRBD1	-	TRBJ1-1	TGCGCCAGCAGTCCGCCGGGACAGGCGAACACTGAAGCTTTCTTT	CASSPPGQANTEAFF
TRBV27	-	once	TRBJ2-1	TGTGCCAGCAGTTTATGGGCCTTCAATGAGCAGTTCTTC	CASSLWAFNEQFF
TRBV19	-	-	TRBJ1-4	TGTGCCAGTAGTAGGCAGGGGAGAAATGAAAAACTGTTTTTT	CASSRQGRNEKLFF
TRBV28	-	-	TRBJ2-7	TGTGCCAGCAGTTTTGGCCTCGAGCAGTACTTC	CASSFGLEQYF
TRBV18	-	-	TRBJ1-2	TGTGCCAGCTCACCGTCGATAACAGAAACTAACTATGGCTACACCTTC	CASSPSITETNYGYTF
TRBV7-9	TRBD2	once	TRBJ2-7	TGTGCCAGCAGCCCCCGGGACTACTCCTACGAGCAGTACTTC	CASSPRDYSYEQYF
TRBV24-1	TRBD1	-	TRBJ2-1	TGTGCCACCAGTGCGGCGGCTAAACAGGGGATTGACGATGAGCAGTTCTTC	CATSAAAKQGIDDEQFF
TRBV18	TRBD1	-	TRBJ1-2	TGTGCCAGCTCACCACCGTCGACAGGGGGGTATGGCTACACCTTC	CASSPPSTGGYGYTF
TRBV5-4	-	-	TRBJ2-5	TGTGCCAGCAGCGTCGGTCGGGGGACAGAGACCCAGTACTTC	CASSVGRGTETQYF
TRBV3-1/TRBV3-2	TRBD2	once	TRBJ2-1	TGTGCCAGCAGCCGTAGCGGGGGGGCCCGTGAGCAGTTCTTC	CASSRSGGAREQFF
TRBV19	-	-	TRBJ1-2	TGTGCCAGTAGAGTAGACAGGAGGCGAGGCTACACCTTC	CASRVDRRRGYTF
TRBV20-1	-	-	TRBJ2-7	TGCAGTGCTAGACCAGGCTACGAGCAGTACTTC	CSARPGYEQYF
TRBV4-3	-	-	TRBJ2-3	TGCGCCAGCAGCCAAGATCTCGATACGCAGTATTTT	CASSQDLDTQYF
TRBV6-2/TRBV6-3	TRBD1	-	TRBJ2-6	TGTGCCAGCAGCCCCGGGACAGGCCCCGTCTCTGGGGCCAACGTCCTGACTTTC	CASSPGTGPVSGANVLTF
TRBV6-2/TRBV6-3	-	-	TRBJ1-6	TGTGCCAGCAGTTCGGACATAGAAAATTCACCCCTCCACTTT	CASSSDIENSPLHF
TRBV5-4	TRBD2	-	TRBJ2-7	TGTGCCAGCAGACCCGGACTAGCGGGGGGGCAAGAGCAGTACTTC	CASRPGLAGGQEQYF
TRBV4-1	-	-	TRBJ1-2	TGCGCCAGCAGCCAAGATCTAGCCCCGCGGCCTAACTATGGCTACACCTTC	CASSQDLAPRPNYGYTF
TRBV5-4	-	-	TRBJ1-6	TGTGCCAGCAGCTTGCCGGGGGGGGCAAAATCACCCCTCCACTTT	CASSLPGGAKSPLHF
TRBV11-2	-	-	TRBJ1-4	TGTGCCAGCAGCTTATCCAGGGTGGAAGAAAAACTGTTTTTT	CASSLSRVEEKLFF
TRBV4-2	-	-	TRBJ1-5	TGTGCCAGCAGCCAAGATAGGCGGGGCAGCAATCAGCCCCAGCATTTT	CASSQDRRGSNQPQHF